The source of this T cell receptor (beta chain) is a study of Ad26.COV2.S vaccination and SARS-CoV-2 variants. Study results and limitations: Measures of TCR breadth and depth may have fallen short of total T cell responses.

Sequencing was performed with immunoSEQ multiplex PCR; in TCRdb, only in-frame clones are kept and a portion is missing. The sample includes around 500,000 clones, 80% to 90% of them seen just once. CDR3 length equals 15 residues. V was cut by 0 bases and J by 4 bases, with 10 bases left in between. The germline V gene encodes CDR1 MNHEY and CDR2 SMNVEV (reference sequence). As for treatment: around 19 received Ad26.COV2.S at low or high dose, single or two shots; about 5 received placebo; per-sample allocation not given. Each sample was drawn 63 days after the first injection (of vaccine or placebo). As concerns this clone: What it binds is unknown.

The J gene is TRBJ2-1, the V gene TRBV27; either TRBD1 or TRBD2 may supply D (5 bases each). This sequence was found in a person between 18 and 60 years old who received the Ad26.COV2.S COVID-19 vaccine or a placebo. Sequencing used peripheral blood, obtained in a trial of Ad26.COV2.S vaccine versus placebo. CDR3 in amino acids: CASSLSGTGYNEQFF. As DNA, the CDR3 is TGTGCCAGCAGTTTATCCGGGACGGGGTACAATGAGCAGTTCTTC.